The clone carrying this TCR beta chain was detected a few times. What it binds is unknown. Sequencing of the DNA from cultured CD4+ T cells was carried out with the Oncomine TCR Beta short-read assay. Each CDR3 protein gets one entry after TCRdb re-called the PCR reads with MiXCR. Of more than 12,000 distinct CDR3 sequences listed, 55% to 65% are singletons. This sample is part of a study of vaccination and CD4 T cells after COVID-19. The CDR3 consists of 15 residues. Per the germline V gene, CDR1 is KGHDR and CDR2 is SFDVKD. Trimming cost V 4 bases and J 0 bases; bases outside gene matches: 2. The treatment denotes: roughly 10-day PBMC culture with coronavirus spike peptide pools or control peptides (ViraFEST assay). Antigen-specific T cell expansion with peptide pools preceded TCR sequencing in the ViraFEST approach.

The origin of this receptor is a human donor who had recovered from COVID-19. Sequencing was done on a sample of CD4+ T cells from blood, cultured in vitro. This chain links TRBV24-1 with TRBJ2-3; TRBD2 matches 8 bases. CDR3 DNA: TGTGCCACCAGTGACGCTAGCGGGAGCACAGATACGCAGTATTTT. Its translation: CATSDASGSTDTQYF.